The sequence of this T cell receptor beta chain was determined in a study of blood T cells in healthy people across ages. Germline values: CDR1 GTSNPN, CDR2 SVGIG (reference sequence). Deletions cut 0 bases from V and 6 bases from J, with 9 bases between. The CDR3 runs 12 residues. Together with a sample-barcoded 5' primer, a J-beta primer mix was included in a second PCR lasting roughly 6 to 12 cycles. MiXCR was run by TCRdb on the 5' RACE reads, yielding one entry per CDR3 protein. The data show almost 800,000 distinct CDR3 sequences, 58% seen once. The sample taken for sequencing was blood. The V call is TRBV30, the J call TRBJ2-7, with D maybe TRBD2 (6 bases). This sequence was found in a young man in good health. CDR3: CAWSVEGGEQYF. The CDR3 DNA follows: TGTGCCTGGAGTGTGGAGGGCGGCGAGCAGTACTTC.